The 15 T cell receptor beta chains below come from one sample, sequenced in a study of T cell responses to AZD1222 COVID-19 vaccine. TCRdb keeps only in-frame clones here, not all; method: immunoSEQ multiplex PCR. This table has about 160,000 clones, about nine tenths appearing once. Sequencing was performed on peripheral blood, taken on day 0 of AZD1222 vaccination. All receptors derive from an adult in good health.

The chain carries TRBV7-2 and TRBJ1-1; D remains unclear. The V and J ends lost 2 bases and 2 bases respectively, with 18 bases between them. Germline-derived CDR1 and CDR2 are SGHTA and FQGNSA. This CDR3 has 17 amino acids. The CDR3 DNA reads TGTGCCAGCAGCTTATGGGTAGGGTGGGGTCGAAACACTGAAGCTTTCTTT. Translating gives CASSLWVGWGRNTEAFF.

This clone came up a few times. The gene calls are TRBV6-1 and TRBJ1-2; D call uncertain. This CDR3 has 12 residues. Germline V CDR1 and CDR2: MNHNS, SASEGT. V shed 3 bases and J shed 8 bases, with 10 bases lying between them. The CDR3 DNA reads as TGTGCCAGCAGTGACGGACCTCTGGGCTACACCTTC. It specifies CASSDGPLGYTF.

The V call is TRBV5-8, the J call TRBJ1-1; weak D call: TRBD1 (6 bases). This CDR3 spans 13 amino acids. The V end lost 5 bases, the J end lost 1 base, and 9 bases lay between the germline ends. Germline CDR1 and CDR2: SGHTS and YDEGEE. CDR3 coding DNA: TGTGCCAGCAGGCGGGGACAGAACACTGAAGCTTTCTTT. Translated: CASRRGQNTEAFF.

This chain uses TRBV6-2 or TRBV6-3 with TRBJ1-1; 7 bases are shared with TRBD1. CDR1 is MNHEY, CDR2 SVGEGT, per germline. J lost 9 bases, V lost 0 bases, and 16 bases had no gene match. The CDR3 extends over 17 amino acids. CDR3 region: CASSYSPVGPGTAKAFF. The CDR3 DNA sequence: TGTGCCAGCAGTTACTCCCCCGTCGGCCCCGGGACAGCTAAAGCTTTCTTT.

DNA of the CDR3: TGTGCCAGCAGTGGTTGGGACCAGCCCCAGCATTTT. This codes for CASSGWDQPQHF. The V call is TRBV2, the J call TRBJ1-5; D is perhaps TRBD1 (5 bases). This CDR3 region has 12 residues. Looked up from germline, CDR1 is SNHLY and CDR2 is FYNNEI. V was trimmed by 4 bases and J by 7 bases, leaving 8 bases between them. Variable domain in full (rest from reference TRBV2 and TRBJ1-5): EPEVTQTPSHQVTQMGQEVILRCVPISNHLYFYWYRQILGQKVEFLVSFYNNEISEKSEIFDDQFSVERPDGSNFTLKIRSTKLEDSAMYFCASSGWDQPQHFGDGTRLSIL.

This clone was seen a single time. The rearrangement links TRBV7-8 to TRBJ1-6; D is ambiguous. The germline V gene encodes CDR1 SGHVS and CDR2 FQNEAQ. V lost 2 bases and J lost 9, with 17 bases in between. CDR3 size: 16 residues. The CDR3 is CASSLMALPGGSPLHF. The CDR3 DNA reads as TGTGCCAGCAGCTTAATGGCACTCCCCGGCGGTTCACCCCTCCACTTT.

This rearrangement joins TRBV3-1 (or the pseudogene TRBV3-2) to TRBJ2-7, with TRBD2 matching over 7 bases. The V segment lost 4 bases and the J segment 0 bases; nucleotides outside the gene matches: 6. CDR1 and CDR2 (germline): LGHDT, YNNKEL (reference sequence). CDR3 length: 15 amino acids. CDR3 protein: CASSPLGGSSYEQYF. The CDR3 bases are TGTGCCAGCAGCCCCCTCGGGGGGAGCTCCTACGAGCAGTACTTC.

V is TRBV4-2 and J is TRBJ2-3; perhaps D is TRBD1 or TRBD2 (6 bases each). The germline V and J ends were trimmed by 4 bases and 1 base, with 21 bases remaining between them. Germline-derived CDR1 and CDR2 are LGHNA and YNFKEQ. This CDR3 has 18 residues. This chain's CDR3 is CASSLTPGALGRTDTQYF. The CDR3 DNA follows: TGTGCCAGCAGCCTAACACCGGGGGCCCTGGGACGCACAGATACGCAGTATTTT.

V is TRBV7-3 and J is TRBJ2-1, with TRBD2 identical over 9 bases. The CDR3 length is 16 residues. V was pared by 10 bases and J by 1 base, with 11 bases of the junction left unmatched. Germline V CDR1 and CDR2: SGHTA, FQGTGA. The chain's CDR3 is CATVLIAGVSYNEQFF. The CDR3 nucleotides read TGTGCCACCGTACTTATAGCGGGAGTGTCCTACAATGAGCAGTTCTTC.

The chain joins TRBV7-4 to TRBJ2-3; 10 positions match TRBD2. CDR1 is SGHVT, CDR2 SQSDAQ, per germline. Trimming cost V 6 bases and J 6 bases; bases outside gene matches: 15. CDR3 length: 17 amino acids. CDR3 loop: CASRAGTSATMGDTQYF. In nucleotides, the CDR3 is TGTGCCAGCAGGGCGGGGACTAGCGCTACCATGGGGGATACGCAGTATTTT.

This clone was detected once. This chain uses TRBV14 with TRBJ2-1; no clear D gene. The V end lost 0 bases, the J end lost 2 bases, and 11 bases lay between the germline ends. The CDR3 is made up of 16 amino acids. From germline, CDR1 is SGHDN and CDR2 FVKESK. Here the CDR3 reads CASSQDLDWPYNEQFF. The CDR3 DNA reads TGTGCCAGCAGCCAAGATCTTGACTGGCCCTACAATGAGCAGTTCTTC.

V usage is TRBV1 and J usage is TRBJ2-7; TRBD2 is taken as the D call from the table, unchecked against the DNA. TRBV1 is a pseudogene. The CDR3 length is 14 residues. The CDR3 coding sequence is TGCACCAGCAGCCAATCCGGGACTAGGAGAGAGCAGTACTTC. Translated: CTSSQSGTRREQYF.

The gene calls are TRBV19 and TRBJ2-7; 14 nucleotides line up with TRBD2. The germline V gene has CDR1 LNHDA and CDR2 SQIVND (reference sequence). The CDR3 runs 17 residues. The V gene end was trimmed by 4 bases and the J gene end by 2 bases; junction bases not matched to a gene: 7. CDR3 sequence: CASSNPGLAGDPYEQYF. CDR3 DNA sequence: TGTGCCAGTAGTAATCCGGGACTAGCGGGAGACCCCTACGAGCAGTACTTC.

CDR3 DNA sequence: TGCGCCAGCAGCCAAGAATGGCAGGGGAGGGGAAAACTGTTTTTT. It yields the protein CASSQEWQGRGKLFF. This sequence joins TRBV4-3 and TRBJ1-4, with a tentative D call TRBD1 (6 bases). V lost 0 bases and J lost 10, with 15 bases in between. Germline assignment: CDR1 LGHNA and CDR2 YSLEER. CDR3 length equals 15 residues.

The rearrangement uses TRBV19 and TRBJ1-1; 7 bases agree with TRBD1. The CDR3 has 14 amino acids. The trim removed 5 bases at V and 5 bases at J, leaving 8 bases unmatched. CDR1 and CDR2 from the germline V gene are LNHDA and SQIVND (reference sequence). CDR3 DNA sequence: TGTGCCAGTAGTTCCCGGACAGGTGGAACTGAAGCTTTCTTT. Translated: CASSSRTGGTEAFF.